The 4 T cell receptor beta chains presented below share a single source sample, sequenced in a study of T-cell reconstitution after alpha-beta-depleted transplantation in children. Researchers prepared the TCRbeta library using unique molecular identifiers, the study reports. TCRdb processed the PCR reads anew with MiXCR; each CDR3 protein has one entry. The sample records approximately 110,000 distinct CDR3 sequences, under 25% being singletons. The specimen was PBMCs, mostly from graft donor cells, collected 180 days after TCRalphabeta/CD19-depleted stem cell transplant. These TCRs come from a male patient between 2 and 9 years old who had a stem cell transplant for chronic granulomatous disease, so the T cells may come from the graft donor.

V and J are TRBV20-1 and TRBJ2-1, with TRBD2 matching 11 bases. The CDR3 runs to 14 residues. With V trimmed by 7 bases and J by 7 bases, 9 bases remained unmatched. Looked up from germline, CDR1 is DFQATT and CDR2 is SNEGSKA (reference sequence). CDR3 in DNA: TGCAGTGGAACTAGCGGGAGTCGAGGAAATGAGCAGTTCTTC. It encodes CSGTSGSRGNEQFF.

Only a few counts were recorded for this clonotype. The chain is built from TRBV28 and TRBJ2-7; 11 bases agree with TRBD2. Germline-derived CDR1 and CDR2 are MDHEN and SYDVKM. V was clipped by 5 bases and J by 7 bases; unmatched bases: 7. This CDR3 has 14 amino acids. As DNA, the CDR3 is TGTGCCAGCAGTCCTATAGCGGGAGGGCGGGAGCAGTACTTC. It specifies CASSPIAGGREQYF.

This clonotype was detected only a few times. The chain carries TRBV20-1 and TRBJ1-3; D not resolved. This CDR3 is built from 13 residues. Germline CDR1 reads DFQATT; CDR2 reads SNEGSKA (reference sequence). Trimming left V 0 bases short and J 2 bases short, with 5 bases between. The CDR3 DNA is TGCAGTGCTAGAGACACACCTGGAAACACCATATATTTT. This codes for CSARDTPGNTIYF.

This clonotype turned up a few times. J is TRBJ2-7 and V is TRBV4-2, with D uncertain. Trimming pared 1 base from V and 3 bases from J, leaving 13 bases between. This CDR3 is 15 amino acids long. From germline, CDR1 is LGHNA and CDR2 YNFKEQ. The CDR3 DNA sequence: TGTGCCAGCAGCCAAGGGGCAGATAAGAACTACGAGCAGTACTTC. Translating it yields CASSQGADKNYEQYF.